Below, 18 T cell receptor beta chains from the same sample are listed, as sequenced in a study of CD8+CD57+ T cells in acquired aplastic anemia. Patients picked for sequencing had shown CD8+CD57+ cell expansion detected by flow cytometry. The use of genomic DNA as template underpinned the TCR beta VDJ and CDR3 profiling. TCRdb recomputed calls from the reads with MiXCR, one row per CDR3 protein. The repertoire holds roughly 250,000 distinct CDR3 sequences, with approximately 86% as singletons. What was sequenced was sorted CD4+, CD8+, or CD8+CD57+ T cells (not recorded which) from PBMCs. Receptor source: a human donor with aplastic anemia.

This clonotype was seen only once. This chain joins TRBV29-1 and TRBJ2-6; D is undetermined. The CDR3 spans 13 residues. Germline V CDR1 and CDR2: SQVTM, ANQGSEA. Trimming removed 2 bases from V and 0 bases from J, with 2 bases in between. The DNA for the CDR3 is TGCAGCGTTGAATACTCTGGGGCCAACGTCCTGACTTTC. Amino acids: CSVEYSGANVLTF.

This clonotype was counted only a few times. One end of the junction varies from germline; a read error may be responsible. The chain combines TRBV7-8 with TRBJ2-7, with D perhaps being TRBD1 or TRBD2 (5 bases each). This CDR3 spans 14 amino acids. Per the germline V gene, CDR1 is SGHVS and CDR2 is FQNEAQ. This CDR3 reads CASSGRGLAYKQYF. CDR3 coding DNA: TGTGCCAGCAGCGGCCGGGGCCTTGCCTACAAGCAGTATTTC.

Ten or more counts support this clonotype. The chain has TRBV7-9 and TRBJ1-6; TRBD1 might be the D (5 bases). CDR1 SEHNR and CDR2 FQNEAQ come from the germline V gene (reference sequence). CDR3 length equals 16 residues. V was pared by 3 bases and J by 16 bases, with 25 bases between. The CDR3 here is CASSFERSGGSDELHF. As DNA, the CDR3 is TGTGCCAGCAGCTTTGAAAGAAGCGGGGGGAGCGATGAGCTCCACTTT.

The chain recombines TRBV7-8 with TRBJ1-5, with 8 bases lining up with TRBD1. The CDR3 length is 15 residues. Germline V CDR1 and CDR2: SGHVS, FQNEAQ. Trimming removed 5 bases from V and 1 base from J; junction bases left unmatched: 4. The CDR3 DNA sequence: TGTGCCAGCAGCCCAGACAGGGGAAGCAATCAGCCCCAGCATTTT. This gives the protein CASSPDRGSNQPQHF.

Notes on this clonotype: Because the CDR3 is missing its conserved closing phenylalanine or tryptophan, this is likely a read error. Because the CDR3's place on the DNA is in doubt, the DNA is left out and the CDR3 is given as listed by TCRdb. This rearrangement joins TRBV15 to TRBJ2-7; TRBD2 reflects the table's D call only, with no check against the DNA. The CDR3 length equals 14 residues, ends included. Looked up from germline, CDR1 is LNHNV and CDR2 is YYDKDF (reference sequence). This chain's CDR3 is CASNRGTSPTEQTL.

Regarding this clonotype: One end of the junction varies from germline; a read error may be responsible. The rearrangement links TRBV9 to TRBJ1-6, with D possibly being TRBD1 (5 bases). The CDR3 contains 16 residues. Germline V lookup: CDR1 SGDLS, CDR2 YYNGEE. The CDR3, as DNA: TGTGCCAGCGGCTTGGGGGAGGGCAGCTATAATTTACCCCTCCACTTT. Its translation: CASGLGEGSYNLPLHF. The variable domain in full, with the rest retrieved from reference TRBV9 and TRBJ1-6, is DSGVTQTPKHLITATGQRVTLRCSPRSGDLSVYWYQQSLDQGLQFLIQYYNGEERAKGNILERFSAQQFPDLHSELNLSSLELGDSALYFCASGLGEGSYNLPLHFGNGTRLTVT.

As concerns this clonotype: The junction departs from the called germline gene at one end, perhaps through a read error. V usage is TRBV2 and J usage is TRBJ2-5; D remains unclear. Germline V gives CDR1 SNHLY, CDR2 FYNNEI. The CDR3 has 14 amino acids. CDR3 residues: CASSKGYKNQPQHF. CDR3 nucleotides: TGTGCCAGCAGCAAAGGGTATAAGAATCAGCCCCAGCATTTC.

Note on this clonotype: The conserved final phenylalanine or tryptophan is absent from the CDR3, which likely points to a read error. The limits of the CDR3 on the DNA are not certain, so only TCRdb's listed CDR3 is given. The chain combines TRBV7-3 with TRBJ2-5; TRBD1 is the table's D call, not checked against the DNA. The CDR3 comprises 12 residues, both ends counted. The V gene's germline CDR1 is SGHTA and CDR2 FQGTGA. The CDR3 here is CAILGGAATEYI.

This clonotype showed up many times. This sequence joins TRBV10-3 and TRBJ2-7; D is perhaps TRBD1 (6 bases). V shed 2 bases and J shed 2 bases, with 13 bases lying between them. CDR3 length equals 15 residues. The germline V gene has CDR1 ENHRY and CDR2 SYGVKD. CDR3 sequence: CAISEVGTQTYEQYF. The CDR3 DNA is TGTGCCATCAGTGAGGTGGGGACACAAACCTACGAGCAGTACTTC.

About this clonotype itself: One end of the junction does not line up with germline, which may come from a read error. The chain uses TRBV7-8 and TRBJ1-2, with a weak D call TRBD1 (5 bases). CDR1 is SGHVS and CDR2 is FQNEAQ in the germline V gene. This CDR3 contains 13 residues. CDR3 sequence reads: CASSSRFEGTHTF. The CDR3 coding sequence is TGCGCCAGCAGTTCGCGCTTTGAAGGGACCCACACCTTC.

The chain couples TRBV15 to TRBJ2-7; either TRBD1 or TRBD2 may supply D (5 bases each). The germline V gene encodes CDR1 LNHNV and CDR2 YYDKDF (reference sequence). The length of the CDR3 is 14 residues. V was clipped by 1 base and J by 10 bases, with 17 bases between them. CDR3 residues: CATSRAREHYAQYF. CDR3 DNA sequence: TGTGCCACCAGCAGAGCCAGGGAGCACTACGCCCAGTACTTC.

This clonotype was counted a single time. V and J are TRBV11-2 and TRBJ1-2; 10 nucleotides agree with TRBD1. The germline V gene encodes CDR1 SGHAT and CDR2 FQNNGV. V gave up 5 bases and J gave up 7 bases; unmatched junction bases: 4. This CDR3 region has 13 residues. DNA for the CDR3: TGTGCCAGCAGCCCACGGGACAGGGGTGGCTACACCTTC. This translates into CASSPRDRGGYTF.

CDR3 bases: TGCGCCAGCTGCTCCGAGCCAGTTAACTATGGCTACACCTTC. Its protein is CASCSEPVNYGYTF. V gene TRBV10-1 combines with J gene TRBJ1-2; D is unclear. Germline V gene sequence: CDR1 WNHNN, CDR2 SYGVQD (reference sequence). The CDR3 is 14 residues long. Trimming pared 8 bases from V and 1 base from J, leaving 14 bases between.

This clonotype was counted only a few times. The germline gene is not matched at one end of the junction; a read error may be the cause. The V call is TRBV7-8, the J call TRBJ2-3; 9 bases line up with TRBD2. In germline, CDR1 is SGHVS, CDR2 FQNEAQ. The CDR3 spans 12 residues. CDR3 nucleotide sequence: TGTGCCAGCAGCGTAGCGGGAGATCCGCAGTATTTT. It is translated as CASSVAGDPQYF. Full variable domain (outside the CDR3, taken from reference TRBV7-8 and TRBJ2-3): GAGVSQSPRYKVAKRGQDVALRCDPISGHVSLFWYQQALGQGPEFLTYFQNEAQLDKSGLPSDRFFAERPEGSVSTLKIQRTQQEDSAVYLCASSVAGDPQYFGPGTRLTVL.

For this clonotype: An end of the junction differs from the germline gene, which may be a read error. The chain combines TRBV9 with TRBJ1-5; D gene ambiguous. Looked up from germline, CDR1 is SGDLS and CDR2 is YYNGEE. The CDR3 covers 15 residues. As DNA, the CDR3 is TGTGCCACCAGCGGAGTGACCCCGCGAAATCAGCCCCAGCATTTT. It is translated as CATSGVTPRNQPQHF.

CDR3 amino acids: CASSLEPGGLIDGQFF. The CDR3, as DNA: TGTGCCAGCAGCTTAGAACCCGGGGGGCTGATCGATGGGCAGTTCTTC. The V call is TRBV7-9, the J call TRBJ2-1; TRBD2 might be the D (7 bases). There are 16 residues in the CDR3. Germline V gene data show CDR1 as SEHNR and CDR2 as FQNEAQ (reference sequence). V lost 1 base to trimming and J lost 12 bases, with 22 bases between them.

The rearrangement uses TRBV9 and TRBJ2-5; D is possibly TRBD2 (6 bases). V lost 4 bases and J lost 5, with 18 bases in between. The CDR3 loop spans 15 amino acids. Germline CDR1 SGDLS, CDR2 YYNGEE. CDR3: CASSPSRRGIETQYF. Here the CDR3 DNA reads TGTGCCAGCAGCCCCAGTCGGCGGGGAATCGAGACCCAGTACTTC.

The chain links TRBV7-9 to TRBJ2-3; tentative D call: TRBD2 (6 bases). The germline gives CDR1 SEHNR, CDR2 FQNEAQ (reference sequence). CDR3 length: 13 residues. V lost 5 bases and J lost 13, with 19 bases in between. The DNA for the CDR3 is TGTGCCAGCAGCGACGGGAGCACAGGTGGGAAGTATTTT. As protein: CASSDGSTGGKYF.